This entry is about one TCR beta chain. The sample is drawn from a study of T cell changes during pregnancy in multiple sclerosis. Looked up from germline, CDR1 is MDHEN and CDR2 is SYDVKM. Between the trimmed V and J ends, which lost 4 bases and 4 bases, there was a span of 8 bases. This CDR3 spans 12 amino acids. Clones were sequenced by immunoSEQ multiplex PCR, and TCRdb holds only the in-frame ones, with some missing. Of 100,000 or so clones listed, about 92% are singletons. The TCR was taken from a female donor with multiple sclerosis, enrolled in a pregnancy study. The sample in question was peripheral blood, obtained in the second trimester of pregnancy. The rearrangement links TRBV28 to TRBJ2-7; maybe TRBD1 (6 bases). The CDR3 DNA reads TGTGCCAGCAGTTGGACAGTATACGAGCAGTACTTC. Translation gives CASSWTVYEQYF.